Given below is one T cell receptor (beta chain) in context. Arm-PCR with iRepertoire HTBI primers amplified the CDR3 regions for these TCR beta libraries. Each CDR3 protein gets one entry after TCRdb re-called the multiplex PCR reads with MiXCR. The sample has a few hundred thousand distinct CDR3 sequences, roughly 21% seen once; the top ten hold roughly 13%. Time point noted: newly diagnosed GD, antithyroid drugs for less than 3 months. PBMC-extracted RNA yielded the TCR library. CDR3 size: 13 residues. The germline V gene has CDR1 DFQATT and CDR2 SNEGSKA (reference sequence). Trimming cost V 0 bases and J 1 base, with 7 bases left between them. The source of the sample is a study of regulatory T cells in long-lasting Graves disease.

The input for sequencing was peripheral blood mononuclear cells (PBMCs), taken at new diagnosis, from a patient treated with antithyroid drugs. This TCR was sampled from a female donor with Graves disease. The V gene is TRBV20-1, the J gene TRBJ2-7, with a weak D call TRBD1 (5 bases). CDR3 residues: CSARDQGSYEQYF. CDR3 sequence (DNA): TGCAGTGCTAGAGATCAGGGTTCCTACGAGCAGTACTTC.